This T cell receptor (beta chain) derives from a study of regulatory T cells in long-lasting Graves disease. Whole-study findings and limits: Since the sample size was small, accuracy may have been reduced.

In the case of this clonotype: Its antigen is still unknown.

This CDR3 is built from 15 residues. Germline assignment: CDR1 SGHRS and CDR2 YFSETQ. Trimming stripped 4 bases from V and 0 bases from J, with 12 bases between. Relying on iRepertoire HTBI primers and Arm-PCR of CDR3 regions, the team built TCR beta libraries. TCRdb reprocessed the multiplex PCR reads with MiXCR, giving one entry per CDR3 protein. The profile shows 550,000 or so distinct CDR3 sequences, 12% of them singletons. Time point of the sample: newly diagnosed GD, antithyroid drugs for less than 3 months. PBMC RNA was the source of the TCR library. In addition, the sample was reused for a study of T cells in Graves' hyperthyroidism and ophthalmopathy.

The material sequenced was peripheral blood mononuclear cells (PBMCs), taken at new diagnosis, from a patient treated with antithyroid drugs. V usage is TRBV5-1 and J usage is TRBJ2-3, with D perhaps being TRBD1 or TRBD2 (5 bases each). This receptor was obtained from a woman in her twenties or thirties with Graves disease. CDR3 nucleotides: TGCGCCAGCAGCGGGGACGGGTATAGCACAGATACGCAGTATTTT. Amino acid sequence: CASSGDGYSTDTQYF. The full variable domain, rest sourced from reference TRBV5-1 and TRBJ2-3, is KAGVTQTPRYLIKTRGQQVTLSCSPISGHRSVSWYQQTPGQGLQFLFEYFSETQRNKGNFPGRFSGRQFSNSRSEMNVSTLELGDSALYLCASSGDGYSTDTQYFGPGTRLTVL.